A single sample is the source of the 2 T cell receptor beta chains below, sequenced in a study of early T cells in non-severe SARS-CoV-2 infection. TCRdb re-derived calls from the 5' RACE reads in MiXCR, one entry per CDR3 protein. Found here are tens of thousands of distinct CDR3 sequences, more than 4.5% of them singletons; the top ten hold around 5.8%. This material consisted of whole blood, taken at baseline. Source of these receptors: an adult who was a healthcare worker with PCR-confirmed SARS-CoV-2 infection or an uninfected control (not recorded which).

This chain links TRBV29-1 with TRBJ2-1; the D gene could be TRBD1 or TRBD2 (5 bases each). CDR1 is SQVTM, CDR2 ANQGSEA, per germline. The CDR3 spans 13 residues. Trimming removed 4 bases at V and 9 bases at J, with 16 bases between. CDR3 sequence (DNA): TGCAGCGTTGTGGTCGGGGCTTCCTTTGAGCAGTTCTTC. Residues: CSVVVGASFEQFF.

This clonotype was counted ten times or more. The chain has TRBV12-3 or TRBV12-4 and TRBJ2-3; D is possibly TRBD1 (5 bases). V was clipped by 5 bases and J by 8 bases, with 8 bases between them. CDR3 length: 11 amino acids. As DNA, the CDR3 is TGTGCCAGCAGTACCCAGGGTACGCAGTATTTT. It is translated as CASSTQGTQYF.